The text below deals with one T cell receptor (beta chain). Administered to the donors were nivolumab, ipilimumab, aspirin, low-dose cyclophosphamide and low-dose radiotherapy. This sample was included in a study of low-dose radiotherapy and immunotherapy resistance in tumors. Study-level information: Intravenous cyclophosphamide 200 mg/m2 was given every two weeks, one day before radiation and immunotherapy.

CDR1 SGHTA and CDR2 FQGNSA come from the germline V gene. This CDR3 is 16 amino acids long. The V end was cut by 1 base, the J end by 8 bases, with 17 bases between. Priming of first-strand cDNA relied on TRAV- and TRBV-specific primers (covering alpha and beta chains). A 20-cycle PCR with a constant-region primer and V-primer adapter amplified TCRs. In vitro transcription was used to amplify the isolated mRNA. A single record per CDR3 protein comes from TCRdb applying MiXCR to the reads. The data show about 9,200 distinct CDR3 sequences, with less than 50% seen just once and over 5.5% held by the top ten.

The J gene is TRBJ1-4, the V gene TRBV7-2; tentatively, D is TRBD1 (6 bases). This sequence originates from a human donor with advanced metastatic prostate, ovarian, gallbladder or colorectal cancer (not recorded which). This table probably holds off-target reads from a library built for another chain. The CDR3 coding sequence is TGTGCCAGCAGCTTAGTTCCTGCAGGGGTGGACGAAAAACTGTTTTTT. Translation gives CASSLVPAGVDEKLFF. The entire variable domain, with the rest obtained from reference TRBV7-2 and TRBJ1-4, is as follows: GAGVSQSPSNKVTEKGKDVELRCDPISGHTALYWYRQSLGQGLEFLIYFQGNSAPDKSGLPSDRFSAERTGGSVSTLTIQRTQQEDSAVYLCASSLVPAGVDEKLFFGSGTQLSVL.